This entry lists 9 T cell receptor beta chains sequenced from one sample in a study of regulatory T cells in long-lasting Graves disease. Time point noted: newly diagnosed GD, antithyroid drugs for less than 3 months. From RNA extracted from PBMCs, the TCR library was made. iRepertoire HTBI primers and Arm-PCR of CDR3 regions built TCR beta libraries. A single record per CDR3 protein comes from TCRdb applying MiXCR to the multiplex PCR reads. The sample shows about 320,000 distinct CDR3 sequences, approximately 20% of them seen only once. This specimen was peripheral blood mononuclear cells (PBMCs), taken at new diagnosis, from a patient treated with antithyroid drugs. The receptors were sampled from a female donor with Graves disease.

This clonotype was recorded at least ten times. The rearrangement joins TRBV20-1 to TRBJ2-1, with TRBD2 identical over 10 bases. The ends lost 5 bases at V and 5 bases at J; junction bases unmatched: 6. The germline V gene has CDR1 DFQATT and CDR2 SNEGSKA (reference sequence). The CDR3 runs to 14 residues. This CDR3 is CSAPSGSGNNEQFF. The CDR3 coding sequence is TGCAGTGCTCCTAGCGGGAGCGGGAACAATGAGCAGTTCTTC.

On this clonotype: This may stem from a read error, because a much larger clone lies one nucleotide away. V and J are TRBV6-1 and TRBJ2-3; 11 nucleotides match TRBD1. The CDR3 runs to 14 residues. CDR1 is MNHNS, CDR2 SASEGT, per germline. The CDR3 sequence is CTSVRDRGSDTQYF. DNA for the CDR3: TGTACCAGCGTCCGGGACAGGGGGTCGGATACGCAGTATTTT.

The table lists this clonotype with many counts. The chain employs TRBV6-4 and TRBJ2-3, with 8 bases fitting TRBD2. The ends lost 3 bases at V and 1 base at J; junction bases unmatched: 3. Germline CDR1 MRHNA, CDR2 SNTAGT. The CDR3 is 15 residues long. CDR3 coding DNA: TGTGCCAGCAGTGAGGGAGCGGGAGGCACAGATACGCAGTATTTT. It encodes CASSEGAGGTDTQYF.

This clonotype was seen at least ten times. The chain recombines TRBV18 with TRBJ1-2; tentatively, D is TRBD1 (5 bases). CDR3 length: 15 residues. Looked up from germline, CDR1 is KGHSH and CDR2 is LQKENI. Trimming left V 3 bases short and J 0 bases short, with 11 bases between. The CDR3 nucleotides read TGTGCCAGCTCACCTCAGACAGCCACTAACTATGGCTACACCTTC. Translating it yields CASSPQTATNYGYTF.

This clonotype has only a few counts. V usage is TRBV30 and J usage is TRBJ2-5; 7 nucleotides line up with TRBD2. CDR1 GTSNPN and CDR2 SVGIG come from the germline V gene (reference sequence). V lost 1 base, J lost 7 bases, and 6 bases stayed unmatched. This CDR3 contains 13 residues. CDR3 bases: TGTGCCTGGAGTGCTAGCGGAAGAGGGACCCAGTACTTC. This sequence encodes CAWSASGRGTQYF. The entire variable domain, with the rest obtained from reference TRBV30 and TRBJ2-5, is as follows: SQTIHQWPATLVQPVGSPLSLECTVEGTSNPNLYWYRQAAGRGLQLLFYSVGIGQISSEVPQNLSASRPQDRQFILSSKKLLLSDSGFYLCAWSASGRGTQYFGPGTRLLVL.

This clonotype was picked up many times. The chain combines TRBV28 with TRBJ2-2, with D possibly matching TRBD2 (6 bases). Germline V gene sequence: CDR1 MDHEN, CDR2 SYDVKM. Trimming took 2 bases from V and 4 from J, leaving 8 bases between them. The CDR3 has 14 residues. Written as DNA, the CDR3 is TGTGCCAGCAGTTTAGGGACTGGCACCGGGGAGCTGTTTTTT. Protein sequence: CASSLGTGTGELFF.

The CDR3 is CASSLGGSGAAKNIQYF. CDR3 bases: TGTGCCAGCAGCCTGGGGGGAAGCGGTGCTGCCAAAAACATTCAGTACTTC. The chain couples TRBV7-3 to TRBJ2-4; possible D gene TRBD2, 6 bases. The V and J ends lost 5 bases and 1 base respectively, with 18 bases between them. Germline V lookup: CDR1 SGHTA, CDR2 FQGTGA. The CDR3 covers 17 residues.

The sample holds many counts of this clonotype. A much larger clone is a single base away; this may be a read error. The J gene is TRBJ1-1, the V gene TRBV12-3 or TRBV12-4; D gene uncertain. With 6 bases removed from V and 4 bases from J, the gap between germline ends came to 9 bases. The CDR3 is 12 residues long. The CDR3 region has the DNA TGTGCCAGCAGCGTCGTAGGCACTGAAGCTTTCTTT. Translating gives CASSVVGTEAFF.

This clonotype has at least ten counts. The CDR3 reads CASNTISDRDREPNSNQPQHF. The CDR3 bases are TGTGCCAGCAACACAATATCGGACCGGGACAGGGAGCCTAATAGCAATCAGCCCCAGCATTTT. The V and J genes are TRBV3-1 and TRBJ1-5, with TRBD1 matching 9 bases. Trimming took 7 bases from V and 0 from J; bases not matched to a gene: 22. The CDR3 covers 21 residues. Per germline, CDR1 LGHDT and CDR2 YNNKEL (reference sequence).